One sample yielded the 10 T cell receptor beta chains listed below, sequenced in a study of cytomegalovirus exposure and HLA in healthy donors. The study ran its PCR with 60 Vbeta and 13 Jbeta primers. Sequenced by immunoSEQ multiplex PCR; TCRdb stores in-frame clones only, minus some. Here the sample spans about 130,000 clones, 80% being singletons. The sequencing sample was made of PBMCs. These receptors came from a man aged 25-45 years in good health and CMV-seropositive.

The chain uses TRBV30 and TRBJ2-7, with D possibly TRBD2 on 5 matching bases. This CDR3 comprises 11 residues. Per the germline V gene, CDR1 is GTSNPN and CDR2 is SVGIG (reference sequence). V was cut by 2 bases and J by 4 bases, with 6 bases left in between. The CDR3 sequence: CAWSRGYEQYF. The CDR3 nucleotides are TGTGCCTGGAGTCGAGGGTACGAGCAGTACTTC.

The J gene is TRBJ2-5, the V gene TRBV5-1, with 7 nucleotides matching TRBD1. Trimming took 3 bases from V and 4 from J; bases not matched to a gene: 6. The CDR3 totals 14 residues. Germline loops: CDR1 SGHRS, CDR2 YFSETQ. The CDR3 sequence is CASSSGQVGETQYF. In DNA, the CDR3 is TGCGCCAGCAGCTCCGGACAGGTGGGAGAGACCCAGTACTTC.

The chain joins TRBV6-4 to TRBJ2-3, with a tentative D call TRBD2 (6 bases). Looked up from germline, CDR1 is MRHNA and CDR2 is SNTAGT. CDR3 length equals 16 residues. The V gene lost 0 bases and the J gene lost 2 bases, with 12 bases spanning the gap. The CDR3 DNA reads as TGTGCCAGCAGTGACTCCCTGCGGGGAGACACAGATACGCAGTATTTT. This encodes CASSDSLRGDTDTQYF.

Only a few counts were recorded for this clone. V and J are TRBV7-2 and TRBJ2-7, with 12 bases lining up with TRBD2. The CDR3 has 19 residues. Germline CDR1 reads SGHTA; CDR2 reads FQGNSA. The ends lost 7 bases at V and 0 bases at J; junction bases unmatched: 16. CDR3 in amino acids: CASTHIPGLAGLSSYEQYF. CDR3 sequence (DNA): TGTGCCAGCACCCACATACCGGGACTAGCGGGTCTAAGCTCCTACGAGCAGTACTTC.

The rearrangement joins TRBV5-1 to TRBJ1-5; a weak D match, TRBD1 (5 bases). This CDR3 has 15 residues. CDR1 is SGHRS, CDR2 YFSETQ, per germline. V was cut by 0 bases and J by 6 bases, with 13 bases left in between. The chain's CDR3 is CASSLGQGKGQPQHF. CDR3 bases: TGCGCCAGCAGCTTGGGTCAGGGTAAGGGTCAGCCCCAGCATTTT.

The chain uses TRBV7-8 and TRBJ2-7; the D gene is possibly TRBD1 (7 bases). The ends were cut back, 1 base at V and 3 bases at J, with 13 bases in the middle. This CDR3 comprises 15 residues. Germline V gene sequence: CDR1 SGHVS, CDR2 FQNEAQ. For the CDR3, the DNA is TGTGCCAGCAGCTTAGTCCCAGGGGGGATCTACGAGCAGTACTTC. Encoded protein: CASSLVPGGIYEQYF. Supplemented by reference TRBV7-8 and TRBJ2-7, the full variable domain reads GAGVSQSPRYKVAKRGQDVALRCDPISGHVSLFWYQQALGQGPEFLTYFQNEAQLDKSGLPSDRFFAERPEGSVSTLKIQRTQQEDSAVYLCASSLVPGGIYEQYFGPGTRLTVT.

J is TRBJ2-5 and V is TRBV27, with 10 positions matching TRBD2. The J call is uncertain, as TRBJ2-7 better fits the DNA end. Per the germline V gene, CDR1 is MNHEY and CDR2 is SMNVEV (reference sequence). This CDR3 has 16 amino acids. The CDR3: CASSLLAGGLSYEQYF. For the CDR3, the DNA is TGTGCCAGCAGTTTATTAGCGGGGGGTCTATCCTACGAGCAGTACTTC.

The V call is TRBV6-1, the J call TRBJ1-2; D ambiguous. Germline V gives CDR1 MNHNS, CDR2 SASEGT. The CDR3 loop spans 15 amino acids. V was trimmed by 2 bases and J by 3 bases, leaving 13 bases between them. The CDR3 region has the DNA TGTGCCAGCAGTGAACCCCCAGGAGGATACTATGGCTACACCTTC. Translating gives CASSEPPGGYYGYTF.

V usage is TRBV5-1 and J usage is TRBJ2-5; perhaps TRBD1 as D (7 bases). Trimming took 4 bases from V and 5 from J, leaving 18 bases between them. Per the germline V gene, CDR1 is SGHRS and CDR2 is YFSETQ. There are 15 residues in the CDR3. The CDR3 here is CASSEGQEGRETQYF. The CDR3 DNA is TGCGCCAGCAGCGAAGGACAGGAGGGCCGGGAGACCCAGTACTTC.

The chain has TRBV6-4 and TRBJ2-1; D may be TRBD1 (5 bases). There are 14 residues in the CDR3. Per germline, CDR1 MRHNA and CDR2 SNTAGT. V lost 0 bases and J lost 13, with 16 bases in between. This CDR3 is CASSDSSRAPIQFF. The CDR3 nucleotides read TGTGCCAGCAGTGACTCGAGCAGGGCCCCCATACAGTTCTTC.